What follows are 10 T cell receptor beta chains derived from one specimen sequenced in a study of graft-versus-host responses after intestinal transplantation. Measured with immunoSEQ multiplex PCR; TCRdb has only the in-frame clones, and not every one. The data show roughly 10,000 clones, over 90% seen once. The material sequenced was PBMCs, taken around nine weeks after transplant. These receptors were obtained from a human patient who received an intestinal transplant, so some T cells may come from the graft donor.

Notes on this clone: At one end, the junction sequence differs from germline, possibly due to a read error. For the CDR3, the DNA is TGTGCCAGCAGTTTAACAGGGGTTTCCTACAATGAGCAGCTCTTC. Protein product: CASSLTGVSYNEQLF. The rearrangement joins TRBV28 to TRBJ2-1; 7 bases are a match to TRBD1. Germline V gene data show CDR1 as MDHEN and CDR2 as SYDVKM. The CDR3 has 15 amino acids.

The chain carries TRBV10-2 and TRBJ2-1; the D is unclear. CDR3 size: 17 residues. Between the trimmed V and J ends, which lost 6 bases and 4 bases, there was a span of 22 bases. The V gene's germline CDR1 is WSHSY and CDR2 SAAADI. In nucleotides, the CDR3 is TGCGCCAGCAGACCCATGTGGACCCCTAGAGAATACAATGAGCAGTTCTTC. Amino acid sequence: CASRPMWTPREYNEQFF.

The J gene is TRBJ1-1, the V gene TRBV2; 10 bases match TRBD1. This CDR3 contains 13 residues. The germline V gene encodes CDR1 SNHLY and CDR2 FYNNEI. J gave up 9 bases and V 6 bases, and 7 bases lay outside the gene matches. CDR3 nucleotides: TGTGCCAGCAGAGACAGGGGGCGAGAAAAAGCTTTCTTT. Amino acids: CASRDRGREKAFF.

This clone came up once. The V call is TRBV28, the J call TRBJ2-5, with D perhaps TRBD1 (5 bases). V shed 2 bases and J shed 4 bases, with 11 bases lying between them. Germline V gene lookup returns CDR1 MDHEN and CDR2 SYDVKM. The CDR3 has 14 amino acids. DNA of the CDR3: TGTGCCAGCAGTTTAAGGGGCAGGTCAGAGACCCAGTACTTC. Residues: CASSLRGRSETQYF. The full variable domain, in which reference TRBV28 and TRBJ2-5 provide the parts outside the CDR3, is DVKVTQSSRYLVKRTGEKVFLECVQDMDHENMFWYRQDPGLGLRLIYFSYDVKMKEKGDIPEGYSVSREKKERFSLILESASTNQTSMYLCASSLRGRSETQYFGPGTRLLVL.

The CDR3 DNA follows: TGTGCCAGCAGCTTGTCTAGCGACCCAGGGTGGGAGACCCAGTACTTC. Amino acid sequence: CASSLSSDPGWETQYF. The chain couples TRBV11-2 to TRBJ2-5; D is perhaps TRBD2 (6 bases). Germline CDR1 reads SGHAT; CDR2 reads FQNNGV. The CDR3 has 16 residues. The germline V and J ends were trimmed by 3 bases and 5 bases, with 19 bases remaining between them. The whole variable domain, filled in from reference TRBV11-2 and TRBJ2-5, reads EAGVAQSPRYKIIEKRQSVAFWCNPISGHATLYWYQQILGQGPKLLIQFQNNGVVDDSQLPKDRFSAERLKGVDSTLKIQPAKLEDSAVYLCASSLSSDPGWETQYFGPGTRLLVL.

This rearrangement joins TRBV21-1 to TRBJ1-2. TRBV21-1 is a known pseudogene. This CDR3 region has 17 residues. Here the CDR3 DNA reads TGCCCTATCCGGGACCGAGGCCTGAAGGGGACTAGCTATGGCTACACCTTC. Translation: CPIRDRGLKGTSYGYTF.

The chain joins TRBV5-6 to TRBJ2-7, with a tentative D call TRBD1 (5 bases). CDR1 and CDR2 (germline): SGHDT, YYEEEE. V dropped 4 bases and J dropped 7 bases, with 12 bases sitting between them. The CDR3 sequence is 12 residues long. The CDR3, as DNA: TGTGCCAGCAGCCTCCAGGGATGGGAGCAGTACTTC. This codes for CASSLQGWEQYF.

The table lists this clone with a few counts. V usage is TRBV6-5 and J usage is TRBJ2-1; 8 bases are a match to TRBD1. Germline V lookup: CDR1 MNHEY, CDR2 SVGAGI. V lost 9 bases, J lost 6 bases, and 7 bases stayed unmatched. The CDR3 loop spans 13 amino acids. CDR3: CASSRTGINEQFF. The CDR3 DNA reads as TGTGCCAGTTCACGGACAGGGATCAATGAGCAGTTCTTC.

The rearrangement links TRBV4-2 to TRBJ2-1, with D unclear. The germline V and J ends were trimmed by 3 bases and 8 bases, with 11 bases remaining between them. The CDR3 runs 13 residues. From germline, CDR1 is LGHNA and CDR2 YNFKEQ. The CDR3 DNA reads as TGTGCCAGCAGCCAGGAGTCAAAGGATGAGCAGTTCTTC. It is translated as CASSQESKDEQFF.

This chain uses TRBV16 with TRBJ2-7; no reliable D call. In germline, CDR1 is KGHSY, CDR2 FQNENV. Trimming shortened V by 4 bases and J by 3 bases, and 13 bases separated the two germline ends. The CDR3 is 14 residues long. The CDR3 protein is CASSLPGQRYEQYF. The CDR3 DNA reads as TGTGCCAGCAGCCTGCCCGGGCAACGCTACGAGCAGTACTTC. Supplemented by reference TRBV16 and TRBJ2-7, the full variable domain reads GEEVAQTPKHLVRGEGQKAKLYCAPIKGHSYVFWYQQVLKNEFKFLISFQNENVFDETGMPKERFSAKCLPNSPCSLEIQATKLEDSAVYFCASSLPGQRYEQYFGPGTRLTVT.